The clone carrying this T cell receptor beta chain was counted at least ten times. Its antigen is unknown. Per the germline V gene, CDR1 is SQVTM and CDR2 is ANQGSEA. The CDR3 is 12 residues long. V lost 7 bases, J lost 5 bases, and 4 bases stayed unmatched. The data were taken from a study of breast tumors, draining lymph nodes, adjacent tissues. TCRdb re-called the multiplex PCR reads with MiXCR, one entry per CDR3 protein. Among approximately 13,000 distinct CDR3 sequences listed, about 70% were seen once. Whole-study findings and limits: Data fit most tumor T cells coming from lymph node, expanding in tumor. That most tumor T cells come from lymph nodes remained unproven. Tumor TCR diversity was below lymph nodes but above nontumor tissue.

The chain joins TRBV29-1 to TRBJ2-5; 10 positions match TRBD1. The sample taken for sequencing was tumor-adjacent breast tissue. This receptor was taken from a female donor with breast cancer. Some clones in this sample may be carry-over from other donors' samples. The DNA for the CDR3 is TGCAGCGGACAGGGGGCGGAGGAGACCCAGTACTTC. Translation gives CSGQGAEETQYF.